This T cell receptor (beta chain) was observed in a study of T cells in Graves' hyperthyroidism and ophthalmopathy. This clonotype was found many times. Researchers amplified the TCR beta CDR3 regions from RNA transcripts. When the TCR CDR3 underwent first-round RT-PCR, the HTBI primer set was used. TCRdb reprocessed the multiplex PCR reads with MiXCR, giving one entry per CDR3 protein. The sample has a few hundred thousand distinct CDR3 sequences, 12% to 15% seen once. V was trimmed by 6 bases and J by 0 bases, leaving 18 bases between them. CDR1 is DFQATT and CDR2 is SNEGSKA in the germline V gene (reference sequence). The CDR3 runs to 15 residues.

What was sequenced was blood. This sequence originates from a woman in her forties or fifties with Graves' hyperthyroidism that later progressed to Graves' ophthalmopathy. The chain joins TRBV20-1 to TRBJ2-7; tentatively, D is TRBD1 or TRBD2 (5 bases each). The CDR3 DNA reads TGCAGTGCAGATGCCCGGGACCGAATCTCCTACGAGCAGTACTTC. This codes for CSADARDRISYEQYF.